This entry lists 13 T cell receptor beta chains sequenced from one sample in a study of blood T cells in healthy people across ages. Alongside a J-beta primer mix, a sample-barcoded 5' primer served in a second PCR lasting roughly 6 to 11 cycles. In TCRdb, the 5' RACE reads were re-called with MiXCR into one record per CDR3 protein. The table includes roughly 900,000 distinct CDR3 sequences, roughly 50% detected once. Specimen: blood. The receptors stem from a man aged 25 to 40 in good health.

This clonotype was found a few times. The rearrangement links TRBV2 to TRBJ2-3; weak D call: TRBD2 (6 bases). With 2 bases removed from V and 1 base from J, the gap between germline ends came to 10 bases. This CDR3 is 15 amino acids long. The V gene's germline CDR1 is SNHLY and CDR2 FYNNEI. The CDR3 bases are TGTGCCAGCAGTGAACGGCCGGGGGGCACAGATACGCAGTATTTT. Protein sequence: CASSERPGGTDTQYF.

This clonotype was picked up a small number of times. The chain couples TRBV29-1 to TRBJ2-1; 14 bases map to TRBD2. Germline CDR1 reads SQVTM; CDR2 reads ANQGSEA. V lost 3 bases and J lost 11; bases outside the gene matches: 3. The CDR3 spans 13 residues. The CDR3 region has the DNA TGCAGCGTTGATGGGACTAGCGGGGGAAAGCAGTTCTTC. Protein: CSVDGTSGGKQFF.

This clonotype has only a few counts. Germline and junction disagree at one end, which may indicate a read error. The V call is TRBV7-7, the J call TRBJ2-5, with 11 bases aligning to TRBD1. Germline-derived CDR1 and CDR2 are SSHAT and FNYEAQ (reference sequence). The CDR3 totals 14 residues. CDR3 coding DNA: TGTGCTAGCAGCCGGGACAGGGGGAAAGAGACCCAGTACTTC. It encodes CASSRDRGKETQYF.

This clonotype came up many times. Here the CDR3 DNA reads TGTGCCAGCAGTTCTAGCGGCGGGAACTCCTACGAGCAGTACTTC. Protein sequence: CASSSSGGNSYEQYF. The gene calls are TRBV27 and TRBJ2-7; 7 nucleotides align to TRBD2. Germline-derived CDR1 and CDR2 are MNHEY and SMNVEV (reference sequence). V lost 4 bases, J lost 0 bases, and 6 bases stayed unmatched. The CDR3 loop spans 15 amino acids.

The chain is built from TRBV23-1 and TRBJ2-5, with D unresolved. TRBV23-1 is noted as an ORF with a role that remains uncertain. V was shortened by 7 bases and J by 7 bases, with 10 bases between the two germline ends. The CDR3 covers 11 residues. CDR3 in amino acids: CASNSVWTQYF. The CDR3 DNA follows: TGCGCCAGCAACAGTGTATGGACCCAGTACTTC.

The chain has TRBV7-6 and TRBJ2-1; possibly TRBD1 or TRBD2 for D (6 bases each). Germline assignment: CDR1 SGHVS and CDR2 FNYEAQ. V was pared by 5 bases and J by 10 bases, with 24 bases between. The CDR3 runs to 16 residues. In DNA, the CDR3 is TGTGCCAGCAGCCGGGGGCCGGGAATAAATACCTACGAGCAGTTCTTC. Protein: CASSRGPGINTYEQFF.

The CDR3 DNA reads as TGCAGTGCTAGGTCTTCTCCTGAAGCTTTCTTT. Its translation: CSARSSPEAFF. This chain joins TRBV20-1 and TRBJ1-1; no definite D call. CDR3 length: 11 residues. Germline CDR1 reads DFQATT; CDR2 reads SNEGSKA (reference sequence). V was shortened by 3 bases and J by 6 bases, with 8 bases between the two germline ends.

The J gene is TRBJ1-5, the V gene TRBV5-5; 7 positions agree with TRBD1. CDR1 and CDR2 (germline): SGHKS, YYEKEE (reference sequence). The CDR3 is 17 residues long. Unmatched junction bases numbered 15, after V lost 3 bases and J lost 6 bases. CDR3 coding DNA: TGTGCCAGCAGCTCTCATCCCGGGACAGATAAGTTTCAGCCCCAGCATTTT. Translated, it gives CASSSHPGTDKFQPQHF.

There are many counts of this clonotype. The chain has TRBV7-2 and TRBJ2-7; maybe TRBD1 (6 bases). The CDR3 is 15 residues long. The germline CDR1 and CDR2 sequences are SGHTA and FQGNSA. V lost 4 bases and J 0 bases, leaving 13 bases between the germline ends. This CDR3 is CASSSRDMHSYEQYF. The DNA for the CDR3 is TGTGCCAGCAGCTCCCGGGACATGCACTCCTACGAGCAGTACTTC.

The chain uses TRBV3-1 and TRBJ1-5; D might be TRBD1 (5 bases). Germline assignment: CDR1 LGHDT and CDR2 YNNKEL (reference sequence). The CDR3 extends over 15 amino acids. With 2 bases removed from V and 6 bases from J, the gap between germline ends came to 14 bases. DNA of the CDR3: TGTGCCAGCAGCCAATTATTTGGGGGGGGTCAGCCCCAGCATTTT. Protein: CASSQLFGGGQPQHF.

The CDR3 sequence is CAISDRADSNQPQHF. DNA for the CDR3: TGTGCCATCAGTGATAGGGCAGATAGCAATCAGCCCCAGCATTTT. The chain carries TRBV10-3 and TRBJ1-5; D ambiguous. Trimming pared 3 bases from V and 0 bases from J, leaving 9 bases between. The CDR3 extends over 15 amino acids. Germline CDR1 and CDR2: ENHRY and SYGVKD.

This clonotype was recorded a few times. The V and J genes are TRBV14 and TRBJ2-7; D unresolved. The CDR3 is 13 residues long. The V end lost 3 bases, the J end lost 3 bases, and 9 bases lay between the germline ends. Germline V gives CDR1 SGHDN, CDR2 FVKESK. CDR3: CASSHGRIYEQYF. CDR3 nucleotide sequence: TGTGCCAGCAGCCATGGACGGATCTACGAGCAGTACTTC.

This clonotype came up once. The genes are TRBV12-3 or TRBV12-4 and TRBJ2-5; no reliable D call. With the DNA end fitting TRBJ2-7 better, the J assignment may be wrong. CDR3 size: 12 residues. The CDR3: CASRSIADEQYF. In DNA form, the CDR3 reads TGTGCCAGCAGATCGATAGCAGACGAGCAGTACTTC.